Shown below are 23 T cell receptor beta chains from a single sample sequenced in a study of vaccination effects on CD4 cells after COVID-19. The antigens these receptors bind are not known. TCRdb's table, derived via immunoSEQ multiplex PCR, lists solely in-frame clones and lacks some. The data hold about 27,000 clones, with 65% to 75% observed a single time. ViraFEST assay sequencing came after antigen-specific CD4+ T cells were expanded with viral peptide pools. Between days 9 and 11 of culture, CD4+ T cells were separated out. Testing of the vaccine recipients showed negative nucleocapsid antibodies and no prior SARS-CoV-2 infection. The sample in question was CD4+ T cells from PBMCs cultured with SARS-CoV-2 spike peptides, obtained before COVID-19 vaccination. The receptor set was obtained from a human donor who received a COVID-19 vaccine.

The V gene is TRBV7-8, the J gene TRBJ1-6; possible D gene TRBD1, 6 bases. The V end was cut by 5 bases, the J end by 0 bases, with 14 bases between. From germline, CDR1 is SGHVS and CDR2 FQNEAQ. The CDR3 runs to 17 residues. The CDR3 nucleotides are TGTGCCAGCAGCCTACAGGGCAGTAGCTCCTATAATTCACCCCTCCACTTT. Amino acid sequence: CASSLQGSSSYNSPLHF.

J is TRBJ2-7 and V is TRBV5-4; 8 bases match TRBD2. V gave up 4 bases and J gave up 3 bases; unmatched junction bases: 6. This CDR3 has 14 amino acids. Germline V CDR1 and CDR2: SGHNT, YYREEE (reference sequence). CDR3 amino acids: CASSRGLDVYEQYF. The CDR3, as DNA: TGTGCCAGCAGCAGGGGACTAGACGTCTACGAGCAGTACTTC. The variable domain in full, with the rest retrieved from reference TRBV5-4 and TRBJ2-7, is ETGVTQSPTHLIKTRGQQVTLRCSSQSGHNTVSWYQQALGQGPQFIFQYYREEENGRGNFPPRFSGLQFPNYSSELNVNALELDDSALYLCASSRGLDVYEQYFGPGTRLTVT.

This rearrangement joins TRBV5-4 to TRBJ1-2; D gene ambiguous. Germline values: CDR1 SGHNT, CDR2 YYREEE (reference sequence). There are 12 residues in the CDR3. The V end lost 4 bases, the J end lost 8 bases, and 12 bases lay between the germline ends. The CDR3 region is CASSLPGGGYTF. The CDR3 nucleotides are TGTGCCAGCAGCCTCCCCGGAGGAGGCTACACCTTC.

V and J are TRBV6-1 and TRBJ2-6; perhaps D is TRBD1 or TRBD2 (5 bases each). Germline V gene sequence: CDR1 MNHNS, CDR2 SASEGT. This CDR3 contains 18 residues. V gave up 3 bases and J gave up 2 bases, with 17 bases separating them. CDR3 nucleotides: TGTGCCAGCAGTGAGTTATTGGGACCCGGGGCTGGGGCCAACGTCCTGACTTTC. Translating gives CASSELLGPGAGANVLTF.

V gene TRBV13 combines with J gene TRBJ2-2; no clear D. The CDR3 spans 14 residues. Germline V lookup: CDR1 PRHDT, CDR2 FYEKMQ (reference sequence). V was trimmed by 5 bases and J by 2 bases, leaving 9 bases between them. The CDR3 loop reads CASSRTGNTGELFF. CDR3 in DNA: TGTGCCAGCAGCCGGACGGGCAACACCGGGGAGCTGTTTTTT.

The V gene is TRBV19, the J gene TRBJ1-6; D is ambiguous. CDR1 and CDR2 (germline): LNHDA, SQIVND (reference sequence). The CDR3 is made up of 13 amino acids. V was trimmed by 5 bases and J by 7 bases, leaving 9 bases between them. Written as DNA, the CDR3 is TGTGCCAGTAGTTCTTTATCAAATTCACCCCTCCACTTT. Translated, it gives CASSSLSNSPLHF.

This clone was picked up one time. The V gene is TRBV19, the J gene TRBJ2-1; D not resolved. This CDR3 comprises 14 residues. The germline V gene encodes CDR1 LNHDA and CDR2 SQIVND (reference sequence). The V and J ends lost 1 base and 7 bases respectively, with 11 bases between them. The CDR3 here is CASSIGRAGNEQFF. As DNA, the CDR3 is TGTGCCAGTAGTATAGGTAGAGCCGGGAATGAGCAGTTCTTC.

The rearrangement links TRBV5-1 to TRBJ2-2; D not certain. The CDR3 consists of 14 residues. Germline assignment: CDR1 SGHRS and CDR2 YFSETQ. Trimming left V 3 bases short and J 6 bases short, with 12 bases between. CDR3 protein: CASSSPNLAGELFF. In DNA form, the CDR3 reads TGCGCCAGCAGCTCCCCTAACCTGGCCGGGGAGCTGTTTTTT.

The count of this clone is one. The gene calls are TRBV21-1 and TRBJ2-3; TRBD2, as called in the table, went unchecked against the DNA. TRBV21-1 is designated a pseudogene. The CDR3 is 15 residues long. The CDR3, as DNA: TGTGCCAGAGGCCCCCGAGCGGGAGTGACAGATACGCAGTATTTT. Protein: CARGPRAGVTDTQYF.

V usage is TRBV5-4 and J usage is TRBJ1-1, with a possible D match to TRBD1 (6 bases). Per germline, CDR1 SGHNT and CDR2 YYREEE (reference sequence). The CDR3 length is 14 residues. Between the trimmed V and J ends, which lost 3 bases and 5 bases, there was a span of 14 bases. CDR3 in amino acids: CASSSRKRGTEAFF. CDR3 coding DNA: TGTGCCAGCAGCTCCCGGAAAAGGGGGACTGAAGCTTTCTTT.

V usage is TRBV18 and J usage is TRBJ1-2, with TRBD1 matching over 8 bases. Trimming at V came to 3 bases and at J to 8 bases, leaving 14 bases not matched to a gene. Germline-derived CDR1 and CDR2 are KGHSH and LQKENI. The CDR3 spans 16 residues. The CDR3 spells CASSPYLPGQDDGYTF. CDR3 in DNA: TGTGCCAGCTCACCTTATCTTCCGGGACAGGATGACGGCTACACCTTC. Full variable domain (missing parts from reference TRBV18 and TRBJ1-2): NAGVMQNPRHLVRRRGQEARLRCSPMKGHSHVYWYRQLPEEGLKFMVYLQKENIIDESGMPKERFSAEFPKEGPSILRIQQVVRGDSAAYFCASSPYLPGQDDGYTFGSGTRLTVV.

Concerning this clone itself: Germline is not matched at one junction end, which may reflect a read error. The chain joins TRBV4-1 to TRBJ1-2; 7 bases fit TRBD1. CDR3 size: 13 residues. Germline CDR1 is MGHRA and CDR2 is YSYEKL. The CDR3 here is CASSRAAWDRISF. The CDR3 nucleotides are TGCGCCAGCAGCCGGGCGGCCTGGGACAGAATTTCCTTC.

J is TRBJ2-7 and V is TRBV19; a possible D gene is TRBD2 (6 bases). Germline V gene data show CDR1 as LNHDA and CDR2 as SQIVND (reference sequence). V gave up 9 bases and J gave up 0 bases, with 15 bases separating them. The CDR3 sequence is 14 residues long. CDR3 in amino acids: CASRFGGNSYEQYF. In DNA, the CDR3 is TGTGCCAGCAGATTTGGAGGGAACTCCTACGAGCAGTACTTC.

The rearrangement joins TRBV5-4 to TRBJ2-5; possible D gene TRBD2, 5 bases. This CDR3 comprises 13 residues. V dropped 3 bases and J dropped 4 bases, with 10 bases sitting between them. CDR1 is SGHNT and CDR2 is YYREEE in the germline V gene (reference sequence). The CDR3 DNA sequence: TGTGCCAGCAGCTGGGATCGGGGAGAGACCCAGTACTTC. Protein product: CASSWDRGETQYF.

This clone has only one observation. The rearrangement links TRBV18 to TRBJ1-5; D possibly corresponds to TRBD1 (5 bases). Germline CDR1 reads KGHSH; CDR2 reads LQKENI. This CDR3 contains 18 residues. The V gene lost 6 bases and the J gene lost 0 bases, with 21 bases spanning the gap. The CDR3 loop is CASSLRVTGDASNQPQHF. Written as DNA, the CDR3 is TGTGCCAGCTCTTTGCGGGTAACAGGAGATGCTAGCAATCAGCCCCAGCATTTT.

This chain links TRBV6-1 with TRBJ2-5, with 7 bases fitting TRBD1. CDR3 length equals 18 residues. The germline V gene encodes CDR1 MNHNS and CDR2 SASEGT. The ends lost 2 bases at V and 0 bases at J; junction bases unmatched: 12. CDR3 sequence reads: CASSEPPRQGGYQETQYF. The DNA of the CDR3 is TGTGCCAGCAGTGAACCCCCGCGACAGGGCGGATACCAAGAGACCCAGTACTTC.

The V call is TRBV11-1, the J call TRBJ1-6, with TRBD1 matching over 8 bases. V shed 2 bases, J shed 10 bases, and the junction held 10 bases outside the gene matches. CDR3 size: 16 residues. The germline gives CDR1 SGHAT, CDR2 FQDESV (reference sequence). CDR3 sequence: CASSLRATGENSPLHF. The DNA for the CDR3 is TGTGCCAGCAGCTTACGTGCGACAGGGGAAAACTCACCCCTCCACTTT.

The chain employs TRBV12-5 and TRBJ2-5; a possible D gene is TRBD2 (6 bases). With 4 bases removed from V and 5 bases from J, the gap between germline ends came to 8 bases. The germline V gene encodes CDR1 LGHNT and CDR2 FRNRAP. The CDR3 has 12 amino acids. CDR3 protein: CASGWGRETQYF. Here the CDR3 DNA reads TGTGCTAGTGGTTGGGGGAGGGAGACCCAGTACTTC.

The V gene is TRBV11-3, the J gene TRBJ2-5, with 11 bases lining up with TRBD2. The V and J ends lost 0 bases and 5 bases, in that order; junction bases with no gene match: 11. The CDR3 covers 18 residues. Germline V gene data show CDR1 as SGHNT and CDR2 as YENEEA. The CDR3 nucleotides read TGTGCCAGCAGCTTAGATCCCTCGACTAGCGGGAATAAGGAGACCCAGTACTTC. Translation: CASSLDPSTSGNKETQYF.

The CDR3 region has the DNA TGTGCCAGTAGTATGTCTAGTTCCCCCTCCTACGAGCAGTACTTC. It specifies CASSMSSSPSYEQYF. The rearrangement joins TRBV19 to TRBJ2-7; D unresolved. The germline V and J ends were trimmed by 3 bases and 0 bases, with 12 bases remaining between them. The CDR3 has 15 residues. In germline, CDR1 is LNHDA, CDR2 SQIVND (reference sequence).

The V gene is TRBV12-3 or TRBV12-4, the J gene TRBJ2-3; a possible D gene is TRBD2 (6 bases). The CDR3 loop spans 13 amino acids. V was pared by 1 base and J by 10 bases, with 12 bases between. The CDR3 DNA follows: TGTGCCAGCAGTTTAGACGGCAGGGAGGCGCAGTATTTT. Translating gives CASSLDGREAQYF.

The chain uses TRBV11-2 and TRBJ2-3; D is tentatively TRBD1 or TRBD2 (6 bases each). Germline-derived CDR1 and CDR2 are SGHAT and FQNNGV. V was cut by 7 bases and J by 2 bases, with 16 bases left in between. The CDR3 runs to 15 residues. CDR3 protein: CASTSGGLLTDTQYF. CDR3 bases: TGTGCCAGCACCTCCGGGGGCCTCCTCACAGATACGCAGTATTTT.

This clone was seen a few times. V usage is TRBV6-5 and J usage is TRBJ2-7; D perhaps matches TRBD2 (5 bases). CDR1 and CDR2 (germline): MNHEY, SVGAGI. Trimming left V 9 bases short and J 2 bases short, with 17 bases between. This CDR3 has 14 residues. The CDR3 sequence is CASRRDTGAYEQYF. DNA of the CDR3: TGTGCCAGTCGACGGGATACCGGGGCCTACGAGCAGTACTTC.